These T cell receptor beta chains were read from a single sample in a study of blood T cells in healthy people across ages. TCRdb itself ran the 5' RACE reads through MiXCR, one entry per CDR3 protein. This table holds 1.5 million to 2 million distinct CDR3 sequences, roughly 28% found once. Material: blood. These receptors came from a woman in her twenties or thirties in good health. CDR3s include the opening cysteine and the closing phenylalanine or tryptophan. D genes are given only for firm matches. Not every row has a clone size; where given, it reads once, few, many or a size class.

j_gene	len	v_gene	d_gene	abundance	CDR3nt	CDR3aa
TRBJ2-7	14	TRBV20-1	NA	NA	TGCAGTGCTAGGGAGGGTCCCCCTGGGTACGAGCAGTACTTC	CSAREGPPGYEQYF
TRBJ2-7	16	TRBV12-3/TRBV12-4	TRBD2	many	TGTGCCAGCAGTAGAAGGTTTCGGGGGGGCCACTACGAGCAGTACTTC	CASSRRFRGGHYEQYF
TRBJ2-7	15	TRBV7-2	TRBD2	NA	TGTGCCAGCACCAAAGGGAGCGGGGCCTCCTACGAGCAGTACTTC	CASTKGSGASYEQYF
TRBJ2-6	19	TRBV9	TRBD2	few	TGTGCCAGCAGCGACCCGGGACTAGCCCCAGCGTGGGGGGCCAACGTCCTGACTTTC	CASSDPGLAPAWGANVLTF
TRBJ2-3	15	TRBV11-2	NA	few	TGTGCCAGCAGCCCCAAGGTCTATTCGGCAGATACGCAGTATTTT	CASSPKVYSADTQYF
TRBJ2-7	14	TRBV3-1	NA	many	TGTGCCAGCAGCCGGGAGGGGGGCGCCTACGAGCAGTACTTC	CASSREGGAYEQYF
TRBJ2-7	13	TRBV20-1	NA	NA	TGCAGTACCCTGGCGGAGAGTTCCTACGAGCAGTACTTC	CSTLAESSYEQYF
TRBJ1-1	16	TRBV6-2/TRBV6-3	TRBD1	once	TGTGCCAGCAGGACCACCACAGGGGGCTGGAACACTGAAGCTTTCTTC	CASRTTTGGWNTEAFF
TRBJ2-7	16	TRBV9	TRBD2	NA	TGTGCCAGCAGCGTAGGTAGTAGCGGGGGGGCCTACGAGCAGTACTTC	CASSVGSSGGAYEQYF
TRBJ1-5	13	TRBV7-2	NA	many	TGTGCCAGCAGCTTAGTCAGGGATCAGCCCCAGCATTTT	CASSLVRDQPQHF
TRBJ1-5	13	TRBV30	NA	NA	TGTGCCTGGAATAAGGGGGTACAGCAGCCCCAGCATTTT	CAWNKGVQQPQHF
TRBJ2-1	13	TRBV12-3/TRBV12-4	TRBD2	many	TGTGCCAGCGAACCGGGAGGGAGAAATGAGCAGTTCTTC	CASEPGGRNEQFF
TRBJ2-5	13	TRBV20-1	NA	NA	TGCAGTGCGACCGTGGGGGAACAAGAGACCCAGTACTTC	CSATVGEQETQYF
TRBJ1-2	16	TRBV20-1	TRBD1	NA	TGCAGTGCTGAGGCAGACAGGGGTCATCCACTCTATGGCTACACCTTC	CSAEADRGHPLYGYTF
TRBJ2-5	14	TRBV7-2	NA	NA	TGTGCCAACAGCTTAGGGGCGGAGCAAGAGACCCAGTACTTC	CANSLGAEQETQYF
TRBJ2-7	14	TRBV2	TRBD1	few	TGTGCCAGGGGCCGGCGACAGGGGAACTACGAGCAGTACTTC	CARGRRQGNYEQYF
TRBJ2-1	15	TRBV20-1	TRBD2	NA	TGCAGTGCTAGAGATCCAAGGGGCGGGGGGAATGAGCAGTTCTTC	CSARDPRGGGNEQFF
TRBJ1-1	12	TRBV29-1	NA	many	TGCAGCGTCGTAAGAATGAACACTGAAGCTTTCTTT	CSVVRMNTEAFF
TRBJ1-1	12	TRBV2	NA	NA	TGTGCCAGCAATCTGGGGGCCGGATGGGCTTTCTTT	CASNLGAGWAFF
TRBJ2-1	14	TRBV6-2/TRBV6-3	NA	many	TGTGCCAGCAGTTTTAGTCTAGCGAGCAATGAGCAGTTCTTC	CASSFSLASNEQFF
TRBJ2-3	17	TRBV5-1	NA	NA	TGCGCCAGCAGCCCGAGCAGGGACCGGGAGAAGTCAGATACGCAGTATTTT	CASSPSRDREKSDTQYF
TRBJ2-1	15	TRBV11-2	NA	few	TGTGCCAGCACTGCGGGTGAGGGCCTCTACAATGGGCAGTTCTTC	CASTAGEGLYNGQFF
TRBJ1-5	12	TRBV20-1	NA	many	TGCAGTGCTTCGGGCCCCAATCAGCCCCAGCATTTT	CSASGPNQPQHF
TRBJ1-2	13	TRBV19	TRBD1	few	TGTGCCAGTAGACGGACAGGGTTAGATGGCTACACCTTC	CASRRTGLDGYTF
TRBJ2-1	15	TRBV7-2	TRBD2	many	TGTGCCAGCAGCCCCGCCTGGGCTAGCGGGGCTGAGCAGTTCTTC	CASSPAWASGAEQFF
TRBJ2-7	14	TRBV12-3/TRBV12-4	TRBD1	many	TGTGCCAGCAGTTTCGGGACAGGGGTATACGAGCAGTACTTC	CASSFGTGVYEQYF
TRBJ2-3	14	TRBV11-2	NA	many	TGTGCCAGCAGCTACGGGGAGTCCTCCGATACGCAGTATTTT	CASSYGESSDTQYF
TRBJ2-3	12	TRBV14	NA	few	TGTGCCAGCAGCCAATTCAGAGAAGGGCAGTATTTT	CASSQFREGQYF
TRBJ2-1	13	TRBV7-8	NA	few	TGTGCCAGCAGCTTAGAGGCGGGACCCGAGCAGTTCTTC	CASSLEAGPEQFF